The rows below give T cell receptor beta chains drawn from one sample of a study of cytomegalovirus exposure and HLA in healthy donors. The repertoire was sequenced with immunoSEQ multiplex PCR; TCRdb's copy has only in-frame clones and lacks some. The table shows roughly 100,000 clones, with approximately 64% occurring only once. Sequencing used PBMCs. These receptors originate from a boy aged 5-17 years in good health and CMV-seropositive. CDR3s include the opening cysteine and the closing phenylalanine or tryptophan. The D gene is left open where the match is weak. The listing skips clone size in some rows; elsewhere it reads once, few, many or a size class.

j_call d_call v_call clone_size cdr3_aa cdr3_nt
TRBJ1-2 TRBD1 TRBV5-1 once CASSNEPNRGSGYTF TGCGCCAGCAGCAACGAGCCAAACAGGGGTTCGGGCTACACCTTC
TRBJ2-7 . TRBV7-9 once CASSLVGGDPSYEQYF TGTGCCAGCAGCTTAGTTGGAGGGGACCCCTCCTACGAGCAGTACTTC
TRBJ2-2 . TRBV2 . CASSEGSMAGELFF TGTGCCAGCAGCGAGGGATCTATGGCCGGGGAGCTGTTTTTT
TRBJ1-1 . TRBV18 . CASSPDPGGAGNTEAFF TGTGCCAGCTCACCCGACCCGGGAGGGGCAGGTAACACTGAAGCTTTCTTT
TRBJ1-4 . TRBV14 . CASSIQKNEKLFF TGTGCCAGCAGCATTCAGAAAAATGAAAAACTGTTTTTT
TRBJ1-1 . TRBV2 . CASRADRPEAFF TGTGCCAGCAGAGCTGACAGGCCTGAAGCTTTCTTT
TRBJ1-3 . TRBV30 once CAWSAGRNTIYF TGTGCCTGGAGTGCTGGGCGAAACACCATATATTTT
TRBJ2-3 TRBD2 TRBV19 few CASSTFGGSTDTQYF TGTGCCAGTAGTACCTTCGGGGGGAGCACAGATACGCAGTATTTT
TRBJ1-1 . TRBV29-1 . CSVDGGSRTEAFF TGCAGCGTTGACGGGGGGAGCCGCACTGAAGCTTTCTTT
TRBJ2-1 . TRBV5-4 . CAGSLGGGDSYNEQFF TGTGCCGGCAGCCTTGGAGGGGGGGACTCCTACAATGAGCAGTTCTTC
TRBJ1-1 . TRBV11-2 once CASSLVGHTEAFF TGTGCCAGCAGCTTAGTGGGGCACACTGAAGCTTTCTTT
TRBJ2-7 TRBD2 TRBV7-2 . CASRRERESYEQYF TGTGCCAGCAGGAGAGAGCGGGAGTCCTACGAGCAGTACTTC
TRBJ1-2 TRBD1 TRBV30 . CAWARDRSTYGYTF TGTGCCTGGGCGAGGGACAGAAGCACCTATGGCTACACCTTC
TRBJ2-5 . TRBV7-2 . CASSPRIAGETQYF TGTGCCAGCAGCCCTCGGATAGCAGGGGAGACCCAGTACTTC
TRBJ1-1 . TRBV5-1 . CASSLVSGTEAFF TGCGCCAGCAGCTTGGTATCGGGCACTGAAGCTTTCTTT
TRBJ1-1 TRBD1 TRBV6-5 . CASSYWQGARTEAFF TGTGCCAGCAGTTACTGGCAGGGGGCAAGGACTGAAGCTTTCTTT
TRBJ1-4 . TRBV30 . CAWSPGQLNEKLFF TGTGCCTGGAGCCCCGGACAGCTAAATGAAAAACTGTTTTTT
TRBJ2-7 . TRBV10-2 few CASSPTPYEQYF TGCGCCAGCAGCCCCACTCCATACGAGCAGTACTTC
TRBJ2-5 TRBD1 TRBV5-6 few CASSFQDRDRETQYF TGTGCCAGCAGCTTCCAGGACAGGGATCGGGAGACCCAGTACTTC
TRBJ1-1 TRBD1 TRBV19 . CASSPPDRGGTEAFF TGTGCCAGTAGTCCGCCGGACAGGGGAGGTACTGAAGCTTTCTTT
TRBJ2-1 . TRBV2 . CASSRATGLDEQFF TGTGCCAGCTCCAGGGCTACGGGTCTGGATGAGCAGTTCTTC
TRBJ2-1 TRBD2 TRBV2 . CASSGLAGIDEQFF TGTGCCAGCAGTGGGCTAGCGGGAATCGATGAGCAGTTCTTC
TRBJ2-1 TRBD1 TRBV5-1 . CASSWGTGGGGYNEQFF TGCGCCAGCAGCTGGGGGACAGGGGGAGGGGGTTACAATGAGCAGTTCTTC
TRBJ2-7 . TRBV5-6 few CASTDSSYEQYF TGTGCCAGCACAGACAGTTCCTACGAGCAGTACTTC
TRBJ2-5 TRBD2 TRBV7-9 . CASSLAGREDRYF TGTGCCAGCAGCTTAGCGGGGAGGGAAGATCGGTACTTC
TRBJ1-2 . TRBV18 . CASSTLRDYGYTF TGTGCCAGCTCGACGCTACGGGACTATGGCTACACCTTC
TRBJ1-2 TRBD1 TRBV5-4 . CASRDRVRDYGYTF TGTGCCAGCAGGGACAGGGTCAGAGACTATGGCTACACCTTC
TRBJ1-1 . TRBV29-1 . CSVTHRTEAFF TGCAGCGTTACACATCGCACGGAAGCTTTCTTT
TRBJ1-6 . TRBV5-6 once CASSLVSGGGSPLNF TGTGCCAGCAGCTTGGTTTCCGGGGGTGGATCACCCCTCAACTTT
TRBJ2-2 TRBD2 TRBV27 . CASSFWREGLGELFF TGTGCCAGCAGTTTTTGGCGGGAGGGCCTCGGGGAGCTGTTTTTT
TRBJ2-4 . TRBV19 . CASRSSRQGAKNIQYF TGTGCCAGTAGGAGCTCGCGGCAGGGGGCCAAAAACATTCAGTACTTC
TRBJ2-6 . TRBV28 once CASSLGSGFGLSGANVLTF TGTGCCAGCAGTTTAGGGTCTGGGTTTGGGCTCTCTGGGGCCAACGTCCTGACTTTC
TRBJ1-4 TRBD1 TRBV7-6 . CASRGTGNEKLFF TGTGCCAGCCGAGGGACAGGGAATGAAAAACTGTTTTTT
TRBJ2-7 TRBD2 TRBV7-2 . CASSLPSGGAYEQYF TGTGCCAGCAGCTTACCTAGCGGAGGGGCTTACGAGCAGTACTTC
TRBJ1-1 . TRBV5-1 few CASSRAGENTEAFF TGCGCCAGCAGCAGGGCGGGGGAGAACACTGAAGCTTTCTTT
TRBJ1-1 . TRBV5-1 . CASSPGGGNTEAFF TGCGCCAGCAGCCCCGGGGGGGGGAACACTGAAGCTTTCTTT
TRBJ1-2 TRBD1 TRBV6-1 few CASSEGTGLGYTF TGTGCCAGCAGTGAAGGGACAGGGCTTGGCTACACCTTC
TRBJ1-4 . TRBV6-5 . CASRASGNNEKLFF TGTGCCAGCAGGGCCTCGGGGAATAATGAAAAACTGTTTTTT
TRBJ1-5 . TRBV19 . CATREGGVQPQHF TGTGCCACCCGCGAAGGGGGAGTACAGCCCCAGCATTTT
TRBJ2-3 . TRBV15 . CATSRSSDTQYF TGTGCCACCAGCAGATCTTCAGATACGCAGTATTTT
TRBJ2-5 . TRBV5-1 . CASSLMRLETQYF TGCGCCAGCAGCTTAATGCGTCTGGAGACCCAGTACTTC